Below, 12 T cell receptor beta chains from the same sample are listed, as sequenced in a study of tissue T cells after allogeneic stem cell transplantation. Assay used: immunoSEQ multiplex PCR; TCRdb lists only in-frame clones, some missing. The sample comprises approximately 6,200 clones, 46% of which are singletons, and roughly 3% rests with the top ten. The time point here: mouse harvest day 7 after allogeneic transplant. Each mouse received 10^7 T-cell-depleted marrow cells plus 10^6 splenic CD5+ T cells by tail vein. The source material was skin. These receptors all come from a female BALB/c mouse given C57BL/6 T cells with graft-versus-host disease after an allogeneic hematopoietic cell transplant.

The table lists this clone with a few counts. Gene names denote mouse genes. The CDR3 end lies 1 residue beyond the end of the read and is filled in from the germline J gene. The V gene is TRBV13-1, the J gene TRBJ1-3, with 8 bases fitting TRBD1. The germline V gene has CDR1 NSHNY and CDR2 SYGAGN. V was pared by 2 bases and J by 2 bases, with 0 bases of the junction left unmatched. This CDR3 has 14 amino acids. The CDR3 sequence is CASSEQGAGNTLYF. Partial CDR3 DNA: TGTGCCAGCAGTGAACAGGGGGCTGGAAATACGCTCTAT.

On this clone: Germline and genes here are mouse. Coverage ceases 1 residue before the CDR3 finishes, and the germline J gene fills in the end. The rearrangement uses TRBV13-1 and TRBJ2-5; 8 bases map to TRBD2. The V gene's germline CDR1 is NSHNY and CDR2 SYGAGN. V shed 4 bases and J 1 base; nucleotides not matched to a gene: 5. This CDR3 comprises 15 residues. The CDR3 here is CASSKAGGHQDTQYF. Incomplete CDR3 DNA: TGTGCCAGCAGTAAGGCTGGGGGGCACCAAGACACCCAGTAC.

A remark on this clone: The genes are named according to mouse. The read comes to an end 1 residue before the CDR3 does, leaving the germline J gene to fill in the end. The rearrangement joins TRBV23 to TRBJ1-1. This CDR3 contains 13 residues. From germline, CDR1 is KGHTA and CDR2 FQNQQP. The CDR3 is CSSSQGGNTEVFF. Partial CDR3 DNA: TGCTCCAGCAGTCAGGGGGGGAACACAGAAGTCTTC.

This clone appeared once. Gene names are the mouse ones. The read terminates 1 residue before the CDR3 end, so the remaining end is supplied by the germline J gene. V and J are TRBV12-1 and TRBJ2-5; the D gene is possibly TRBD1 (5 bases). Trimming removed 1 base at V and 2 bases at J, with 12 bases between. Looked up from germline, CDR1 is SGHSN and CDR2 is HYEKVE. The CDR3 is 15 residues long. CDR3 sequence reads: CASSLAAGIQDTQYF. The DNA read from the CDR3 is TGTGCCAGCTCTCTTGCAGCAGGGATCCAAGACACCCAGTAC.

A remark on this clone: Gene names refer to mouse genes. CDR3 bases read: TGCACCTGCAGTGCAGGGGGCAACACAGAAGTCTTC. Its protein is CTCSAGGNTEVF. The entire CDR3 protein reads CTCSAGGNTEVFF. This chain joins TRBV1 and TRBJ1-1; possible D gene TRBD1, 5 bases. Read coverage stops 1 residue before the CDR3 terminus; the germline J gene supplies the remainder. Germline V CDR1 and CDR2: NSQYPW, LRSPGD (reference sequence). This CDR3 is built from 13 residues. V was shortened by 1 base and J by 2 bases, with 5 bases between the two germline ends.

Details on this clone: Germline and genes here are mouse. The observed sequence ends 1 residue before the CDR3 terminus, with the missing tail filled in from the germline J gene. The chain joins TRBV16 to TRBJ1-1; D remains unclear. Per germline, CDR1 SGHSA and CDR2 FRNQAP. Trimming took off 2 bases at V and 7 bases at J, with 5 bases between the two ends. The CDR3 loop spans 11 amino acids. CDR3 protein: CASSLIREVFF. CDR3 DNA, as far as it was read: TGTGCAAGCAGCTTAATCAGAGAAGTCTTC.

Of note for this clone: Here the gene names and germline are mouse. The sequence runs out 1 residue before the end of the CDR3; the remainder is reconstructed from the germline J gene. J is TRBJ2-7 and V is TRBV3; TRBD2 matches 11 bases. The trim removed 5 bases at V and 6 bases at J, leaving 3 bases unmatched. The CDR3 contains 13 residues. In germline, CDR1 is SNHLY, CDR2 FYNGKV (reference sequence). CDR3: CASSRLGGFEQYF. Incomplete CDR3 DNA: TGTGCCAGCAGCCGACTGGGGGGGTTTGAACAGTAC.

In the case of this clone: Germline and genes: mouse. The CDR3 end falls 1 residue outside the read, so it is completed with the germline J gene. The sample holds other DNA sequences that translate to the same CDR3. V usage is TRBV31 and J usage is TRBJ2-7, with 9 bases that match TRBD2. The germline V gene has CDR1 GKSSPN and CDR2 SITVG. J lost 7 bases, V lost 0 bases, and 7 bases had no gene match. This CDR3 has 14 residues. CDR3 DNA (partial): TGTGCCTGGAGTCTAGATGGGGGGGCGGGCGAACAGTAC. Translating gives CAWSLDGGAGEQY. The whole CDR3 region reads CAWSLDGGAGEQYF.

About this clone itself: Gene names follow the mouse nomenclature. The part of the CDR3 DNA that was read is TGTGCCAGCAGGGATTCCAACGAAAGATTATTT. Translated: CASRDSNERLF. The full-length CDR3 reads as CASRDSNERLFF. This chain links TRBV19 with TRBJ1-4; D remains ambiguous. The CDR3 end falls 1 residue outside the read, so it is completed with the germline J gene. The V end was cut by 5 bases, the J end by 1 base, with 3 bases between. The CDR3 has 12 amino acids. Germline V CDR1 and CDR2: FNHDT, SITEND (reference sequence).

The sample holds a few counts of this clone. Germline and genes here are mouse. The CDR3 extends 1 residue past the end of the read, so its final part is completed from the germline J gene. This chain connects TRBV4 to TRBJ1-2; D possibly corresponds to TRBD1 (6 bases). Per the germline V gene, CDR1 is LGHDT and CDR2 is YNNKQL (reference sequence). The CDR3 extends over 13 amino acids. Trimming took 4 bases from V and 0 from J, leaving 6 bases between them. Incomplete CDR3 DNA: TGTGCCAGCAGCTGGACAGCAAACTCCGACTACACC. Its translation: CASSWTANSDYT. The complete CDR3 sequence is CASSWTANSDYTF.

Points on this clone: Gene names are mouse gene names. The CDR3 end lies 1 residue beyond the end of the read and is filled in from the germline J gene. The chain couples TRBV26 to TRBJ2-1, with 7 nucleotides matching TRBD1. V shed 4 bases and J 3 bases; nucleotides not matched to a gene: 3. CDR1 is KGHPV, CDR2 FQNQEV, per germline (reference sequence). This CDR3 comprises 14 residues. Here the CDR3 reads CASSPQGVYAEQFF. The part of the CDR3 DNA that was read is TGTGCCAGCAGTCCTCAGGGGGTCTATGCTGAGCAGTTC.

A word on this clone: Gene names and germline match the mouse. The observed sequence ends 1 residue before the CDR3 terminus, with the missing tail filled in from the germline J gene. The V call is TRBV3, the J call TRBJ2-4, with 11 bases lining up with TRBD2. Per the germline V gene, CDR1 is SNHLY and CDR2 is FYNGKV (reference sequence). The V and J ends lost 3 bases and 0 bases, in that order; junction bases with no gene match: 2. This CDR3 has 16 residues. Incomplete CDR3 DNA: TGTGCCAGCAGCTTGGGGACTGGGGGTAGTCAAAACACCTTGTAC. This encodes CASSLGTGGSQNTLY. The entire CDR3 sequence reads CASSLGTGGSQNTLYF.